These T cell receptor beta chains were read from a single sample in a study of blood T cell repertoires in COVID-19. Measured with immunoSEQ multiplex PCR; TCRdb has only the in-frame clones, and not every one. Of about 220,000 clones in the sample, around 80% were seen once. The sample was peripheral blood. The receptor source for this set is a man in his fifties or sixties with active or convalescent COVID-19. Each CDR3 is given with its conserved first and last residue. The D gene is left open where the match is weak. A row's size may be missing; if present it is once, few, many or a size class.

>17|once|TRBJ1-1|-|TRBV25-1
CASSESGVRRGRTEAFF
TGTGCCAGCAGTGAATCCGGGGTGAGGAGGGGAAGAACTGAAGCTTTCTTT
>15|-|TRBJ1-1|TRBD1|TRBV5-4
CASSWGTGGNTEAFF
TGTGCCAGCAGCTGGGGGACAGGCGGGAACACTGAAGCTTTCTTT
>13|-|TRBJ2-1|-|TRBV7-8
CASSPHGYNEQFF
TGTGCCAGCAGCCCTCACGGTTACAATGAGCAGTTCTTC
>17|once|TRBJ2-2|TRBD1|TRBV27
CASSLYPDRGGTGELFF
TGTGCCAGCAGTTTATATCCCGACAGGGGAGGAACCGGGGAGCTGTTTTTT
>15|-|TRBJ2-3|TRBD2|TRBV5-1
CASSLEPGGLDTQYF
TGCGCCAGCAGCTTGGAGCCGGGGGGGCTTGATACGCAGTATTTT
>14|-|TRBJ1-4|TRBD1|TRBV18
CASSRQGTNEKLFF
TGTGCCAGCTCGCGACAGGGGACAAATGAAAAACTGTTTTTT
>16|-|TRBJ2-7|TRBD2|TRBV18
CASSPLPSGRRGEQYF
TGTGCCAGCTCACCACTACCTAGCGGGAGGAGGGGAGAGCAGTACTTC
>14|-|TRBJ1-2|TRBD1|TRBV7-2
CASSPTGGVVGYTF
TGTGCCAGCAGCCCTACAGGGGGCGTCGTTGGCTACACCTTC
>16|-|TRBJ1-3|-|TRBV7-8
CASSPGGPLSGNTIYF
TGTGCCAGCAGCCCAGGCGGGCCTCTCTCTGGAAACACCATATATTTT
>17|-|TRBJ1-4|TRBD1|TRBV5-1
CASSLGQGGSTNEKLFF
TGCGCCAGCAGCTTGGGGCAGGGGGGCTCGACTAATGAAAAACTGTTTTTT
>15|-|TRBJ2-1|-|TRBV6-5
CASSYSMLAGSEQFF
TGTGCCAGCAGTTACTCGATGCTAGCCGGAAGTGAGCAGTTCTTC
>14|-|TRBJ2-1|-|TRBV19
CASSIRGANNEQFF
TGTGCCAGTAGTATCAGGGGGGCGAACAATGAGCAGTTCTTC
>13|-|TRBJ2-1|-|TRBV6-4
CASSEEMGNEQFF
TGTGCCAGCAGTGAGGAGATGGGCAATGAGCAGTTCTTC
>14|-|TRBJ2-7|-|TRBV7-9
CASTPPYEYYEQYF
TGTGCCAGCACCCCACCGTATGAGTACTACGAGCAGTACTTC
>14|-|TRBJ2-5|TRBD2|TRBV5-1
CASSLGLAPETQYF
TGCGCCAGCAGCCTAGGACTAGCGCCTGAGACCCAGTACTTC
>11|-|TRBJ2-1|-|TRBV28
CASTFYNEQFF
TGTGCCAGCACCTTCTACAATGAGCAGTTCTTC
>13|-|TRBJ1-1|-|TRBV14
CASSQGLRTEAFF
TGTGCCAGCAGCCAAGGACTACGGACTGAAGCTTTCTTT
>14|-|TRBJ2-1|TRBD2|TRBV29-1
CSVAGLAGYNEQFF
TGCAGCGTTGCGGGGCTAGCGGGTTACAATGAGCAGTTCTTC
>12|-|TRBJ2-7|-|TRBV7-9
CASSLTDYEQYF
TGTGCCAGCAGCTTGACAGACTACGAGCAGTACTTC
>14|-|TRBJ1-4|-|TRBV6-2/TRBV6-3
CASSPRGAPEKLFF
TGTGCCAGCAGCCCTCGTGGGGCGCCTGAAAAACTGTTTTTT
>11|-|TRBJ1-5|-|TRBV28
CASGTDQPQHF
TGTGCCAGCGGTACAGATCAGCCCCAGCATTTT
>14|-|TRBJ1-5|-|TRBV28
CASSKQGSNQPQHF
TGTGCCAGCAGCAAACAGGGTAGCAATCAGCCCCAGCATTTT
>14|-|TRBJ2-1|TRBD2|TRBV28
CASSRGLAHNEQFF
TGTGCCAGCAGCCGCGGACTAGCCCACAATGAGCAGTTCTTC
>17|-|TRBJ2-3|TRBD2|TRBV10-3
CAISDLLAGAGTDTQYF
TGTGCCATCAGCGACTTGTTGGCGGGAGCCGGCACAGATACGCAGTATTTT
>16|-|TRBJ2-7|TRBD2|TRBV4-1
CASSQDYREGRPEQYF
TGCGCCAGCAGCCAAGATTATCGGGAGGGCCGGCCCGAGCAGTACTTC
>14|few|TRBJ1-5|-|TRBV9
CASSKLSGNQPQHF
TGTGCCAGCAGCAAGTTATCGGGCAATCAGCCCCAGCATTTT
>15|-|TRBJ2-3|-|TRBV28
CASSLGGTGFDTQYF
TGTGCCAGCAGTTTAGGAGGGACCGGGTTTGATACGCAGTATTTT
>15|-|TRBJ1-1|TRBD1|TRBV5-5
CASSLEQGVYTEAFF
TGTGCCAGCAGCTTGGAACAGGGGGTGTATACTGAAGCTTTCTTT
>15|-|TRBJ2-3|TRBD2|TRBV4-1
CASSRTGLATDTQYF
TGCGCCAGCAGCCGGACGGGACTAGCGACAGATACGCAGTATTTT
>16|-|TRBJ2-2|-|TRBV28
CASSFGGKTNTGELFF
TGTGCCAGCAGTTTCGGGGGAAAAACGAACACCGGGGAGCTGTTTTTT
>18|-|TRBJ2-2|-|TRBV21-1
CASRNRDRAPTNTGELFF
TGTGCCAGCAGGAACCGGGACAGGGCCCCCACGAACACCGGGGAGCTGTTTTTT
>16|-|TRBJ2-1|-|TRBV7-2
CASSLGGLASYNEQFF
TGTGCCAGCAGCTTAGGAGGTCTAGCGTCCTACAATGAGCAGTTCTTC
>15|-|TRBJ2-1|TRBD2|TRBV18
CASSPGGRASNEQFF
TGTGCCAGCTCACCAGGCGGGAGGGCCTCCAATGAGCAGTTCTTC
>15|-|TRBJ1-5|-|TRBV7-8
CASSLAAYSNQPQHF
TGTGCCAGCAGCTTAGCGGCATATAGCAATCAGCCCCAGCATTTT
>12|-|TRBJ2-1|-|TRBV6-5
CASSLRDNEQFF
TGTGCCAGCAGCCTGCGGGACAATGAGCAGTTCTTC
>14|few|TRBJ2-5|TRBD2|TRBV2
CASSLQTSGETQYF
TGTGCCAGCAGTCTCCAGACTAGCGGGGAGACCCAGTACTTC
>14|-|TRBJ1-2|TRBD1|TRBV6-2/TRBV6-3
CASSFRTGAYGYTF
TGTGCCAGCAGTTTTCGGACAGGGGCGTATGGCTACACCTTC
>16|-|TRBJ2-1|TRBD1|TRBV28
CASSGSGDRGYNEQFF
TGTGCCAGCAGTGGCAGTGGGGACAGGGGGTATAATGAGCAGTTCTTC
>13|once|TRBJ1-1|-|TRBV6-5
CASSQVLNTEAFF
TGTGCCAGCTCTCAGGTCTTGAACACTGAAGCTTTCTTT
>16|-|TRBJ1-2|-|TRBV19
CASSMPTGGYGYGYTF
TGTGCCAGTAGTATGCCCACTGGGGGGTATGGCTATGGCTACACCTTC
>13|-|TRBJ1-1|-|TRBV28
CASRTILNTEAFF
TGTGCCAGCAGGACTATTCTGAACACTGAAGCTTTCTTT
>14|-|TRBJ2-2|-|TRBV11-2
CASSRRGNTGELFF
TGTGCCAGCAGCCGGCGAGGTAACACCGGGGAGCTGTTTTTT
>14|-|TRBJ2-5|-|TRBV7-9
CASSFQGYQETQYF
TGTGCCAGCAGCTTTCAGGGGTACCAAGAGACCCAGTACTTC
>15|few|TRBJ1-5|-|TRBV19
CASSIDLTPNQPQHF
TGTGCCAGTAGTATAGATCTAACCCCCAATCAGCCCCAGCATTTT
>16|-|TRBJ2-1|TRBD2|TRBV19
CASSPLAGSSYNEQFF
TGTGCCAGTAGTCCCCTAGCGGGTAGCTCCTACAATGAGCAGTTCTTC
>12|-|TRBJ1-5|-|TRBV28
CASSGLAQPQHF
TGTGCCAGCAGTGGCTTAGCGCAGCCCCAGCATTTT
>20|-|TRBJ2-1|TRBD2|TRBV9
CASSVSSGTSGSRSYNEQFF
TGTGCCAGCAGCGTTTCTTCCGGGACTAGCGGGAGCCGGTCCTACAATGAGCAGTTCTTC
>17|-|TRBJ1-5|-|TRBV28
CASSFVGARISNQPQHF
TGTGCCAGCAGTTTTGTGGGGGCGAGGATAAGCAATCAGCCCCAGCATTTT
>13|few|TRBJ1-2|-|TRBV10-3
CAISEGGNYGYTF
TGTGCCATCAGTGAGGGGGGCAACTATGGCTACACCTTC
>17|-|TRBJ2-1|-|TRBV19
CASSSGLGLNFYNEQFF
TGTGCCAGTAGTAGCGGCTTAGGACTTAACTTCTACAATGAGCAGTTCTTC
>15|-|TRBJ2-5|-|TRBV7-2
CASSLVGRRQETQYF
TGTGCCAGCAGCTTAGTCGGTAGGAGACAAGAGACCCAGTACTTC